Below, 17 T cell receptor beta chains from the same sample are listed, as sequenced in a study of blood T cell repertoires in COVID-19. Some clones are missing from TCRdb's copy, which holds only in-frame ones; the method was immunoSEQ multiplex PCR. Among around 200,000 clones listed, roughly nine tenths were seen once. Sequenced: PBMCs or T cells enriched from blood (not recorded which). The receptors stem from a woman in her fifties or sixties in a cohort exposed to, infected with or recovered from COVID-19 (not recorded which).

In DNA, the CDR3 is TGCGCCAGCAGCCAAGGGATCCAGGGAGGGACTGAAGCTTTCTTT. Residues: CASSQGIQGGTEAFF. The V gene is TRBV4-3, the J gene TRBJ1-1; D possibly corresponds to TRBD1 (5 bases). CDR1 is LGHNA, CDR2 YSLEER, per germline. V was pared by 1 base and J by 5 bases, with 14 bases between. The CDR3 spans 15 residues.

The CDR3 spells CASRAVYGYTF. The CDR3 DNA sequence: TGTGCCAGCAGGGCGGTATATGGCTACACCTTC. This sequence joins TRBV6-5 and TRBJ1-2; D unclear. Deletions cut 6 bases from V and 5 bases from J, with 7 bases between. CDR1 is MNHEY, CDR2 SVGAGI, per germline. CDR3 size: 11 residues.

CDR3 amino acids: CASSMLGDRSNTEAFF. CDR3 DNA: TGTGCCAGTAGTATGTTGGGGGACAGGTCGAACACTGAAGCTTTCTTT. The rearrangement joins TRBV19 to TRBJ1-1; 8 nucleotides line up with TRBD1. The CDR3 is made up of 16 amino acids. Germline CDR1 LNHDA, CDR2 SQIVND (reference sequence). V was pared by 3 bases and J by 1 base, with 7 bases of the junction left unmatched.

This clone was detected once. V and J are TRBV5-1 and TRBJ2-1; a weak D match, TRBD1 (5 bases). Germline lookup yields CDR1 SGHRS and CDR2 YFSETQ. This CDR3 has 13 amino acids. V was cut by 7 bases and J by 6 bases, with 14 bases left in between. The CDR3 protein is CASSEYRSNEQFF. As DNA, the CDR3 is TGCGCCAGCTCCGAATACAGGTCCAATGAGCAGTTCTTC.

This clone was seen just once. The chain links TRBV30 to TRBJ1-2, with 10 bases aligning to TRBD1. Trimming removed 3 bases from V and 6 bases from J; junction bases left unmatched: 4. The CDR3 is made up of 13 amino acids. Germline values: CDR1 GTSNPN, CDR2 SVGIG (reference sequence). The CDR3 sequence is CAWSRDRGHGYTF. CDR3 nucleotide sequence: TGTGCCTGGAGCAGAGACAGGGGGCATGGCTACACCTTC.

The J gene is TRBJ2-2, the V gene TRBV30; a possible D gene is TRBD2 (6 bases). CDR1 and CDR2 (germline): GTSNPN, SVGIG (reference sequence). CDR3 length: 13 amino acids. The CDR3 nucleotides are TGTGTCGGGGCGGGACTGAACACCGGGGAGCTGTTTTTT. Translation gives CVGAGLNTGELFF.

The V and J genes are TRBV7-2 and TRBJ2-5; weak D call: TRBD2 (6 bases). Trimming removed 1 base at V and 7 bases at J, with 16 bases between. The CDR3 runs to 15 residues. Germline CDR1 and CDR2: SGHTA and FQGNSA. CDR3 sequence: CASSLGLRGSATQYF. DNA for the CDR3: TGTGCCAGCAGCTTAGGGTTGCGGGGTTCGGCGACCCAGTACTTC.

The chain carries TRBV5-1 and TRBJ2-2; D uncertain. CDR1 is SGHRS and CDR2 is YFSETQ in the germline V gene. This CDR3 is 16 amino acids long. Between the trimmed V and J ends, which lost 0 bases and 3 bases, there was a span of 12 bases. The CDR3 loop is CASSLARQADTGELFF. The CDR3 nucleotides read TGCGCCAGCAGCTTGGCCAGGCAGGCAGACACCGGGGAGCTGTTTTTT.

The gene calls are TRBV29-1 and TRBJ2-1, with 15 bases that match TRBD2. CDR1 and CDR2 from the germline V gene are SQVTM and ANQGSEA. The length of the CDR3 is 13 residues. The V and J ends lost 7 bases and 11 bases, in that order; junction bases with no gene match: 6. This CDR3 reads CSGGTSGGTQQFF. CDR3 bases: TGCAGCGGCGGGACTAGCGGGGGGACGCAGCAGTTCTTC.

The chain combines TRBV4-2 with TRBJ2-3, with D hard to call. Germline lookup yields CDR1 LGHNA and CDR2 YNFKEQ. Trimming removed 1 base at V and 2 bases at J, with 10 bases between. CDR3 length: 15 residues. The CDR3 DNA reads TGTGCCAGCAGCCAAGGGCTCAGGTACACAGATACGCAGTATTTT. It codes for CASSQGLRYTDTQYF.

The rearrangement uses TRBV27 and TRBJ2-7; the D gene is possibly TRBD2 (5 bases). Trimming cost V 6 bases and J 10 bases, with 16 bases left between them. Germline values: CDR1 MNHEY, CDR2 SMNVEV (reference sequence). The CDR3 totals 12 residues. CDR3 amino acids: CASSRQGLPQYF. Here the CDR3 DNA reads TGTGCCAGCAGCCGCCAAGGACTCCCCCAGTACTTC.

This clone was detected only once. The J gene is TRBJ2-1, the V gene TRBV18; TRBD1 agrees at 9 bases. The germline CDR1 and CDR2 sequences are KGHSH and LQKENI. V lost 3 bases to trimming and J lost 7 bases; unmatched junction nucleotides: 7. The CDR3 totals 15 residues. CDR3 bases: TGTGCCAGCTCACCCCCCGGACAGGGGATGAATGAGCAGTTCTTC. It translates to CASSPPGQGMNEQFF.

The rearrangement links TRBV28 to TRBJ1-2, with 9 bases that match TRBD1. From germline, CDR1 is MDHEN and CDR2 SYDVKM. The V gene end was trimmed by 4 bases and the J gene end by 7 bases; junction bases not matched to a gene: 4. This CDR3 is built from 13 residues. The CDR3 bases are TGTGCCAGCAGTTCGGGACAGGGAGTTGGCTACACCTTC. Its translation is CASSSGQGVGYTF.

The CDR3: CASSLAGEQPQHF. For the CDR3, the DNA is TGTGCCAGCAGCTTGGCAGGGGAACAGCCCCAGCATTTT. The V gene is TRBV5-6, the J gene TRBJ1-5; possible D gene TRBD1, 6 bases. CDR1 is SGHDT and CDR2 is YYEEEE in the germline V gene. V was shortened by 0 bases and J by 7 bases, with 8 bases between the two germline ends. The CDR3 sequence is 13 residues long.

This clone was observed a handful of times. The V and J genes are TRBV2 and TRBJ1-2; perhaps TRBD1 as D (6 bases). In germline, CDR1 is SNHLY, CDR2 FYNNEI. V was shortened by 5 bases and J by 3 bases, with 13 bases between the two germline ends. This CDR3 region has 14 residues. The CDR3 here is CASSPQGRDYGYTF. The CDR3 DNA sequence: TGTGCCAGCAGTCCTCAGGGGCGGGACTATGGCTACACCTTC.

This chain joins TRBV7-9 and TRBJ2-7, with D perhaps matching TRBD2 (7 bases). CDR3 size: 13 residues. The V gene lost 7 bases and the J gene lost 3 bases, with 13 bases spanning the gap. Per the germline V gene, CDR1 is SEHNR and CDR2 is FQNEAQ (reference sequence). The CDR3 reads CASNKGGGYEQYF. DNA for the CDR3: TGTGCCAGCAATAAGGGAGGGGGCTACGAGCAGTACTTC. Full variable domain (outside the CDR3, taken from reference TRBV7-9 and TRBJ2-7): DTGVSQNPRHKITKRGQNVTFRCDPISEHNRLYWYRQTLGQGPEFLTYFQNEAQLEKSRLLSDRFSAERPKGSFSTLEIQRTEQGDSAMYLCASNKGGGYEQYFGPGTRLTVT.

J is TRBJ1-3 and V is TRBV9; D is possibly TRBD1 (6 bases). This CDR3 has 15 residues. Looked up from germline, CDR1 is SGDLS and CDR2 is YYNGEE. Trimming removed 2 bases from V and 0 bases from J, with 9 bases in between. The chain's CDR3 is CASSVGQTSGNTIYF. DNA for the CDR3: TGTGCCAGCAGCGTCGGACAGACCTCTGGAAACACCATATATTTT.